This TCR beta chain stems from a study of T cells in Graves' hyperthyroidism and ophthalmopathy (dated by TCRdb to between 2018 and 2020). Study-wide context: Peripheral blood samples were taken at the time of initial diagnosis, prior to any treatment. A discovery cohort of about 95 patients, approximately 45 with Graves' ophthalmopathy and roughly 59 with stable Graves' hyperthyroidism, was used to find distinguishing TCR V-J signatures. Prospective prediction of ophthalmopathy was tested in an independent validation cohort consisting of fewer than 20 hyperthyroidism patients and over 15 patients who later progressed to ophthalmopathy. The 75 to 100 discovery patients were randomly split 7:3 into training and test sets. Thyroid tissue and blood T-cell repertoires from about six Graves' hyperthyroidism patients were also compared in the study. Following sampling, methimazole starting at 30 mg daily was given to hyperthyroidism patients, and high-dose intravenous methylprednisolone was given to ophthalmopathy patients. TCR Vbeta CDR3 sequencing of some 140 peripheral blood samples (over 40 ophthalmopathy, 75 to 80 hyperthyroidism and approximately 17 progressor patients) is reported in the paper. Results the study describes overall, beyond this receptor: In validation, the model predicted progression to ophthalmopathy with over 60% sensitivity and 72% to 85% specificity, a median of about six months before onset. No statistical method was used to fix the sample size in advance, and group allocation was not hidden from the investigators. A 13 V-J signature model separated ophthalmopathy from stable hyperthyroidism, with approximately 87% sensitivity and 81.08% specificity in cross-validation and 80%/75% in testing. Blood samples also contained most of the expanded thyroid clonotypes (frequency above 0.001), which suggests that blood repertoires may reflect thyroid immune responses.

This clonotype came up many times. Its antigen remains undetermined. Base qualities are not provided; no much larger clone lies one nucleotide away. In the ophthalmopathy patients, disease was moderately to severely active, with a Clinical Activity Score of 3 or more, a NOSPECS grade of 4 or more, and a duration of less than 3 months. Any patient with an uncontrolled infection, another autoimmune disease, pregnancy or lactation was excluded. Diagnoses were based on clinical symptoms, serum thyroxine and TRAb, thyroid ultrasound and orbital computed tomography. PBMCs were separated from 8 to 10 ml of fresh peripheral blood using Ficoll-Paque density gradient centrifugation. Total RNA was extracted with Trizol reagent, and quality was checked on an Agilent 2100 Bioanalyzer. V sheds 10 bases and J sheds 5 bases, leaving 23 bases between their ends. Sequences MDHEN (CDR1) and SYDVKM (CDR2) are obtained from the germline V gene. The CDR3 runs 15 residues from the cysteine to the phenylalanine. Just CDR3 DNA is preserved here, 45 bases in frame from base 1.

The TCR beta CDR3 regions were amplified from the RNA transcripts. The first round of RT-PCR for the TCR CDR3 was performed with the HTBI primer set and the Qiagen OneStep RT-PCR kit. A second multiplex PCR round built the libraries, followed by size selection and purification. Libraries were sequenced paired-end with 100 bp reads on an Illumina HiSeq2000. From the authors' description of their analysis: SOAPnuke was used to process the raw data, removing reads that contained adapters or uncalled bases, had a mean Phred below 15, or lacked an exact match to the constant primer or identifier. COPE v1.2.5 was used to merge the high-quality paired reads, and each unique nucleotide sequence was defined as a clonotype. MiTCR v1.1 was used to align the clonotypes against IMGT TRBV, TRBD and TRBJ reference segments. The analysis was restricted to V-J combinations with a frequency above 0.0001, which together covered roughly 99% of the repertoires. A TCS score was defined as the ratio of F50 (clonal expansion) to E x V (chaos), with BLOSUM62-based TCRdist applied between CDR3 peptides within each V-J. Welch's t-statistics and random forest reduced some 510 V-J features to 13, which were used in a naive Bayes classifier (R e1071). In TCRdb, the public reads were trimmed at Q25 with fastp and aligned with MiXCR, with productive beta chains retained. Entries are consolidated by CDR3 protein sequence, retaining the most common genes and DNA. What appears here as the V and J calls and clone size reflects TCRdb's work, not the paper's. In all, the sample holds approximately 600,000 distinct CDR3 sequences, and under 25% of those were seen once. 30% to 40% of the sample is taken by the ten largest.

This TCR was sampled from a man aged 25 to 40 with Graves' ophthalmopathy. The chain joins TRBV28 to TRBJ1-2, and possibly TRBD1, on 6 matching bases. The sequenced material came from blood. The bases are TGTGCCACCATTTCCCCCCCCAGGGGAGGATATGGCTACACCTTC. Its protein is CATISPPRGGYGYTF.